The rows below give T cell receptor beta chains drawn from one sample of a study of cytomegalovirus exposure and HLA in healthy donors. Clones were read by immunoSEQ multiplex PCR, and TCRdb kept only the in-frame ones, dropping some. The table includes 250,000 to 350,000 clones, more than 80% detected once. Source material: PBMCs. Every receptor here comes from a man in his forties in good health and CMV-seropositive. CDR3s include the opening cysteine and the closing phenylalanine or tryptophan. Not every row has a clone size; where given, it reads once, few, many or a size class.

V	J	size	CDR3
TRBV2	TRBJ2-7	once	CASTVRQASYEQYF
TRBV28	TRBJ1-5	.	CASSLGQASQPQHF
TRBV5-6	TRBJ2-7	.	CASRGGTAPSYEQYF
TRBV6-1	TRBJ1-3	.	CASSGTGGRNTIYF
TRBV7-9	TRBJ1-5	.	CASSLEGQGYQPQHF
TRBV14	TRBJ1-1	.	CASSLLFGTATEAFF
TRBV5-1	TRBJ2-7	.	CASSLYGSAYEQYF
TRBV14	TRBJ1-2	.	CASSQTRNYGYTF
TRBV7-2	TRBJ1-6	.	CASSPGQFNSPLHF
TRBV27	TRBJ1-1	once	CASSLGLYGANTEAFF
TRBV21-1	TRBJ2-1	.	CASSRRTSGPSSYNEQFF
TRBV6-5	TRBJ2-1	few	CASRPGGDNEQFF
TRBV10-1	TRBJ2-3	.	CASSEGGAADTQYF
TRBV18	TRBJ2-5	.	CASSPPRTGRETQYF
TRBV7-2	TRBJ2-2	.	CASSLNARTSGTGELFF
TRBV12-5	TRBJ1-5	.	CASGLVRGGASNQPQHF
TRBV2	TRBJ2-1	.	CASFRTSGYNEQFF
TRBV30	TRBJ2-1	.	CAWSKGLATDNEQFF
TRBV28	TRBJ2-7	.	CASSFLGLYEQYF
TRBV9	TRBJ2-3	.	CASSVDASGRDTQYF